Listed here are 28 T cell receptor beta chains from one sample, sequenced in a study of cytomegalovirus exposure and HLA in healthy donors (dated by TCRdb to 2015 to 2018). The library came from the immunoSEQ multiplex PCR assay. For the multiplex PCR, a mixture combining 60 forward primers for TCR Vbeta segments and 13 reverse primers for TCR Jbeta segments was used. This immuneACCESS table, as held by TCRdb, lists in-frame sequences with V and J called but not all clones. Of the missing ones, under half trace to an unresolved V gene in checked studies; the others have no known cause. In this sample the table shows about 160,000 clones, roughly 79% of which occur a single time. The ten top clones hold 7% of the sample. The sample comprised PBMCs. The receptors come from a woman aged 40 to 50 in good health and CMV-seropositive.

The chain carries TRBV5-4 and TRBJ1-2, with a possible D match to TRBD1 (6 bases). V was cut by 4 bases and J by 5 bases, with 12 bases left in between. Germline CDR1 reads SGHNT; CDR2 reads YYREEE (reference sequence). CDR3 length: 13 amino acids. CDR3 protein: CASSRRQEYGYTF. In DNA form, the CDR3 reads TGTGCCAGCAGCCGAAGACAGGAGTATGGCTACACCTTC.

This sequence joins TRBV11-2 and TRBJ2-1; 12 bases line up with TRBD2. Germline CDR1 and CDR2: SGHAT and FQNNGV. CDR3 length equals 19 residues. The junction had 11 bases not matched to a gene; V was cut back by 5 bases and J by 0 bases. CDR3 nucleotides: TGTGCCAGCAGCCTCCTAGCGGGGGGGCCAATTTCCTCCTACAATGAGCAGTTCTTC. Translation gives CASSLLAGGPISSYNEQFF.

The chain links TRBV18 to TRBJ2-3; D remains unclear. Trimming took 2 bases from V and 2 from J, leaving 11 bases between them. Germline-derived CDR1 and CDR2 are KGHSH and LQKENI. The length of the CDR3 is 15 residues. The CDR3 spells CASSPSQVFTDTQYF. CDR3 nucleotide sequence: TGTGCCAGCTCACCATCCCAGGTATTCACAGATACGCAGTATTTT.

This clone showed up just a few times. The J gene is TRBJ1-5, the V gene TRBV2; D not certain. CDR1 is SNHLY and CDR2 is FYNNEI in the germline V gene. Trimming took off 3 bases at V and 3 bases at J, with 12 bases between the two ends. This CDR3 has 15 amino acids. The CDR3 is CASSEQRGYNQPQHF. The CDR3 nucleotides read TGTGCCAGCAGTGAGCAACGGGGATACAATCAGCCCCAGCATTTT.

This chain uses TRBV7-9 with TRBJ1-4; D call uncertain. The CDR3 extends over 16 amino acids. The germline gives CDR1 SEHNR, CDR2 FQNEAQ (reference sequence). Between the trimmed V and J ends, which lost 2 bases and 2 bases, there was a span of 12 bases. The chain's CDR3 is CASSLSAVSTNEKLFF. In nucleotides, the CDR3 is TGTGCCAGCAGCTTATCTGCGGTTTCGACTAATGAAAAACTGTTTTTT.

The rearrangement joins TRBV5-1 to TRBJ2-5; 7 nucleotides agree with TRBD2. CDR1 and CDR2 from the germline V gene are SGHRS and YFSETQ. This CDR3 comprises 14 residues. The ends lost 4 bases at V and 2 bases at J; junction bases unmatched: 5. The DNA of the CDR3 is TGCGCCAGCAGCCTAGTTAGCGGGCAAGAGACCCAGTACTTC. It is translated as CASSLVSGQETQYF.

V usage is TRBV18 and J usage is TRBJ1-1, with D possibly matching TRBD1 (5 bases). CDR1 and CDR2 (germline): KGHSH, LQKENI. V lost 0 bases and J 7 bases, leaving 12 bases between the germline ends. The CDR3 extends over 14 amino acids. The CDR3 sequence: CASSPPITQGEAFF. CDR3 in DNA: TGTGCCAGCTCACCACCGATTACTCAGGGTGAAGCTTTCTTT.

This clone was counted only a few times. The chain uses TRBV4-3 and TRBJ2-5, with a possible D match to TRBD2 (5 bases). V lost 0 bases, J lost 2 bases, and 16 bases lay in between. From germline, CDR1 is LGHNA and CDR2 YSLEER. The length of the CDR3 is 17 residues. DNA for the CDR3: TGCGCCAGCAGCCAAGATCTAAGCCCCCGGAGGCAAGAGACCCAGTACTTC. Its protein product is CASSQDLSPRRQETQYF.

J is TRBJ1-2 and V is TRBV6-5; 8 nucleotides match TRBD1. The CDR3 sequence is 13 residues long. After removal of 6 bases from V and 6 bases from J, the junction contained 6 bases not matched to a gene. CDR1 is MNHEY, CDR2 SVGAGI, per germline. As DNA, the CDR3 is TGTGCCAGCAGCGAGGACAGGGTAAATGGCTACACCTTC. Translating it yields CASSEDRVNGYTF.

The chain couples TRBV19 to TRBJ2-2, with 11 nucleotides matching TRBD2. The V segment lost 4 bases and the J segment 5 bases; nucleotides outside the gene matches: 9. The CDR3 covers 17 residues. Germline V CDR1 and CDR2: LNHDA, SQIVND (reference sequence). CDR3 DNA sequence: TGTGCCAGTAGTAATAGCGGGGGGGCCCCACGGACCGGGGAGCTGTTTTTT. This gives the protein CASSNSGGAPRTGELFF.

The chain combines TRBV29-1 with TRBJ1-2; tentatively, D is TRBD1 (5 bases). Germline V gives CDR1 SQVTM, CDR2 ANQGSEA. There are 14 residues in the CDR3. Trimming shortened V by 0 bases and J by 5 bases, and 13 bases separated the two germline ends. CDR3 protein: CSVEDPHRLYGYTF. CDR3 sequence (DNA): TGCAGCGTTGAAGATCCCCACAGGTTATATGGCTACACCTTC. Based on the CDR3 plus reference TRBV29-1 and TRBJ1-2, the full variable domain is SAVISQKPSRDICQRGTSLTIQCQVDSQVTMMFWYRQQPGQSLTLIATANQGSEATYESGFVIDKFPISRPNLTFSTLTVSNMSPEDSSIYLCSVEDPHRLYGYTFGSGTRLTVV.

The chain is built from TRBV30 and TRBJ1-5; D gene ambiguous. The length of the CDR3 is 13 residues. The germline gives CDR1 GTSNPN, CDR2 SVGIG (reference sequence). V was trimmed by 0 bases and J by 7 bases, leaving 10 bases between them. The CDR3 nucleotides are TGTGCCTGGAGTGTAACGGGGAACCAGCCCCAGCATTTT. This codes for CAWSVTGNQPQHF.

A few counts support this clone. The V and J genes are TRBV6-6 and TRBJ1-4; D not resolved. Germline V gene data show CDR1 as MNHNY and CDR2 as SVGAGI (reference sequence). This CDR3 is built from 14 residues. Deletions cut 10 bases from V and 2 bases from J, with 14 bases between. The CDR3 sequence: CATYSIRTNEKLFF. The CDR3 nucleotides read TGTGCCACCTACAGCATCCGGACTAATGAAAAACTGTTTTTT.

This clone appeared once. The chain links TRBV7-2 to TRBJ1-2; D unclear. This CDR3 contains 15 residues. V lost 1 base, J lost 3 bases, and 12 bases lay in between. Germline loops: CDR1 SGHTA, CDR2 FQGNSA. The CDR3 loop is CASSLGYGYDYGYTF. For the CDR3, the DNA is TGTGCCAGCAGCTTAGGGTACGGGTATGACTATGGCTACACCTTC.

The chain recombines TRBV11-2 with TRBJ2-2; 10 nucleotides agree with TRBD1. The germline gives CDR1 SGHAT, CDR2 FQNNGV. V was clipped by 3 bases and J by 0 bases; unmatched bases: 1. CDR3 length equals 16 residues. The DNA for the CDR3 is TGTGCCAGCAGCTTTGGACAGGGGGCGAACACCGGGGAGCTGTTTTTT. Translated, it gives CASSFGQGANTGELFF. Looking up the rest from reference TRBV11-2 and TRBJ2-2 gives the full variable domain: EAGVAQSPRYKIIEKRQSVAFWCNPISGHATLYWYQQILGQGPKLLIQFQNNGVVDDSQLPKDRFSAERLKGVDSTLKIQPAKLEDSAVYLCASSFGQGANTGELFFGEGSRLTVL.

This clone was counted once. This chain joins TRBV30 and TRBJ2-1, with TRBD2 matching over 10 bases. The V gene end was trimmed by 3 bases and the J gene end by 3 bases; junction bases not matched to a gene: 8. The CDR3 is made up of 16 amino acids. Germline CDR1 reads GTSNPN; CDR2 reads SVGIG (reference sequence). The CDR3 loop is CAWSIKLAGLYNEQFF. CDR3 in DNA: TGTGCCTGGAGCATTAAACTAGCGGGGCTCTACAATGAGCAGTTCTTC. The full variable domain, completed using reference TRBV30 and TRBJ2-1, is SQTIHQWPATLVQPVGSPLSLECTVEGTSNPNLYWYRQAAGRGLQLLFYSVGIGQISSEVPQNLSASRPQDRQFILSSKKLLLSDSGFYLCAWSIKLAGLYNEQFFGPGTRLTVL.

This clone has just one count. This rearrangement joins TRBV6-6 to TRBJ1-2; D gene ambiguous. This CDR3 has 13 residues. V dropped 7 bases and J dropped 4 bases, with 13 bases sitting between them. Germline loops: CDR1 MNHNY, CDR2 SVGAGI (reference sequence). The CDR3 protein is CASNNNYGYGYTF. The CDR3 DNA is TGTGCCAGCAACAACAATTATGGCTATGGCTACACCTTC.

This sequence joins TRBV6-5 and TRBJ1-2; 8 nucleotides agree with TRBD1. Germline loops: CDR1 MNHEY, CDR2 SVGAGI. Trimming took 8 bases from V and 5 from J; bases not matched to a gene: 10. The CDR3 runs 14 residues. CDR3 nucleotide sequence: TGTGCCAGCCGGGAATGGACAGGGCTTTATGGCTACACCTTC. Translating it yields CASREWTGLYGYTF.

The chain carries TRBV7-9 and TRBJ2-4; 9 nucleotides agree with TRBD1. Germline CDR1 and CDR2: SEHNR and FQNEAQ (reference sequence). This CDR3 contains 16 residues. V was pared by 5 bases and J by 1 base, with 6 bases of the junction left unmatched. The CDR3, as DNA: TGTGCCAGCAGCCCCGGACAGGGGTTTGCCAAAAACATTCAGTACTTC. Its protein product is CASSPGQGFAKNIQYF.

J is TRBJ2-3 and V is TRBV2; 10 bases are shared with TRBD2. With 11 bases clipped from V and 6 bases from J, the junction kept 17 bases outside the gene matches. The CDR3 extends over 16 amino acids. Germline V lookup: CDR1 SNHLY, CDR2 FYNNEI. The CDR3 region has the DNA TGTGCCGGCAATGATAATAGCGGGGGGACCGGGGATACGCAGTATTTT. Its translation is CAGNDNSGGTGDTQYF.

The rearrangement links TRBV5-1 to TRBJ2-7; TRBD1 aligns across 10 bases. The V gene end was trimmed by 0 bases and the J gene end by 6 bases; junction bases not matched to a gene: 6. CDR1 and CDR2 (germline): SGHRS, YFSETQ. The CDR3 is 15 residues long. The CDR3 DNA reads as TGCGCCAGCAGCTTGGCGGGGACAGGGGAGGTCGAGCAGTACTTC. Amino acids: CASSLAGTGEVEQYF.

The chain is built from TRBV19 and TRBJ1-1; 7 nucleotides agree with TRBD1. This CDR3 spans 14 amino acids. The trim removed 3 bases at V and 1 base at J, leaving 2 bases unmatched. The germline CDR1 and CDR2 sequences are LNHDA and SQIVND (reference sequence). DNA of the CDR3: TGTGCCAGTAGTATGGACAGGTGGAACACTGAAGCTTTCTTT. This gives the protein CASSMDRWNTEAFF.

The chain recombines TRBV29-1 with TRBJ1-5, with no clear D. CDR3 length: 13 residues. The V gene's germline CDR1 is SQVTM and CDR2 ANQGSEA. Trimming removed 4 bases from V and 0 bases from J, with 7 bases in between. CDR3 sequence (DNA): TGCAGCGTTGGGAGGGATAGCAATCAGCCCCAGCATTTT. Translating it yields CSVGRDSNQPQHF.

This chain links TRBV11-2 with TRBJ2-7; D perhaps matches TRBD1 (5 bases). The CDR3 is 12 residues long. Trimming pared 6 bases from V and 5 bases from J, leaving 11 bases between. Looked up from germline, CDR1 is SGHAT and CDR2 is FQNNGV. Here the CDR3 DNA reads TGTGCCAGCAGAAATGTCAGGGACGAGCAGTACTTC. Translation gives CASRNVRDEQYF.

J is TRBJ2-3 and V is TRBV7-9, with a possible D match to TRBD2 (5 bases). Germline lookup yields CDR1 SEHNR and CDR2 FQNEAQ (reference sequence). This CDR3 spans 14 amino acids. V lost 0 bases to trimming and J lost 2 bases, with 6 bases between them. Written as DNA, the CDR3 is TGTGCCAGCAGCTTAGCTCGGGACACAGATACGCAGTATTTT. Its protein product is CASSLARDTDTQYF.

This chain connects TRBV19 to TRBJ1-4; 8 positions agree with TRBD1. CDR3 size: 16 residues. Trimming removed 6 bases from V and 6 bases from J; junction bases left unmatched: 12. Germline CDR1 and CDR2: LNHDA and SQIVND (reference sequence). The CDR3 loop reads CASRPLDRGPYEKLFF. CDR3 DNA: TGTGCCAGTAGACCGCTCGACAGGGGCCCATATGAAAAACTGTTTTTT.

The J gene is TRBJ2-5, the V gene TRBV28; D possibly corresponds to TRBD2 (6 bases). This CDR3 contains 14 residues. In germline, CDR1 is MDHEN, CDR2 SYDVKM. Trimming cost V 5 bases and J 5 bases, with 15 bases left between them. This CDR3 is CASSPPGGGETQYF. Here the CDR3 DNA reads TGTGCCAGCAGTCCCCCGGGTGGGGGGGAGACCCAGTACTTC.

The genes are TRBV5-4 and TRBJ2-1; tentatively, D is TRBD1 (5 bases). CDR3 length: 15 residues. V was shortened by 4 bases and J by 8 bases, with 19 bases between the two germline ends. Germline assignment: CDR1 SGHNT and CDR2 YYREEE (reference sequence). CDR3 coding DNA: TGTGCCAGCAGCCCTCGTTCAGGGCAGATGCATGAGCAGTTCTTC. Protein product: CASSPRSGQMHEQFF. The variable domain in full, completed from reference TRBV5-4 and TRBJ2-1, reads ETGVTQSPTHLIKTRGQQVTLRCSSQSGHNTVSWYQQALGQGPQFIFQYYREEENGRGNFPPRFSGLQFPNYSSELNVNALELDDSALYLCASSPRSGQMHEQFFGPGTRLTVL.